The 29 T cell receptor beta chains given below trace back to one sample, sequenced in a study of cytomegalovirus exposure and HLA in healthy donors. With 60 Vbeta and 13 Jbeta primers, the PCR was carried out. Assay used: immunoSEQ multiplex PCR; TCRdb lists only in-frame clones, some missing. The sample records under 200,000 clones, 79% being singletons. The sequenced material came from PBMCs. The receptors originated from a middle-aged woman in good health and CMV-seronegative.

This sequence joins TRBV5-4 and TRBJ2-5; 9 nucleotides align to TRBD2. V was clipped by 4 bases and J by 5 bases; unmatched bases: 9. Germline V CDR1 and CDR2: SGHNT, YYREEE (reference sequence). This CDR3 comprises 15 residues. The DNA for the CDR3 is TGTGCCAGCAGCATTGCGGGGGGGACCCGGGAGACCCAGTACTTC. It translates to CASSIAGGTRETQYF.

The chain has TRBV27 and TRBJ2-4; a possible D gene is TRBD2 (7 bases). The V gene's germline CDR1 is MNHEY and CDR2 SMNVEV (reference sequence). The CDR3 is made up of 19 amino acids. The V gene lost 1 base and the J gene lost 0 bases, with 19 bases spanning the gap. CDR3 sequence: CASSLLGGGPPEAKNIQYF. In DNA form, the CDR3 reads TGTGCCAGCAGTTTATTGGGGGGGGGCCCCCCCGAAGCCAAAAACATTCAGTACTTC.

The chain combines TRBV6-1 with TRBJ2-7; TRBD2 is a possible D gene (6 bases). Germline CDR1 reads MNHNS; CDR2 reads SASEGT. V was clipped by 6 bases and J by 7 bases, with 22 bases between them. The CDR3 has 15 residues. The CDR3, as DNA: TGTGCCAGCAGCTGGGGTGCAGGAGCCGGAGGGGAGCAGTACTTC. It yields the protein CASSWGAGAGGEQYF.

The gene calls are TRBV7-8 and TRBJ2-5; 13 nucleotides align to TRBD2. The V and J ends lost 1 base and 2 bases, in that order; junction bases with no gene match: 7. Germline V lookup: CDR1 SGHVS, CDR2 FQNEAQ. The CDR3 totals 18 residues. CDR3 sequence reads: CASSLELAGGPYQETQYF. CDR3 nucleotides: TGTGCCAGCAGCTTAGAACTAGCGGGAGGGCCCTATCAAGAGACCCAGTACTTC.

The J gene is TRBJ1-4, the V gene TRBV2; 7 positions agree with TRBD1. This CDR3 region has 14 residues. The V gene's germline CDR1 is SNHLY and CDR2 FYNNEI. After removal of 5 bases from V and 5 bases from J, the junction contained 5 bases not matched to a gene. The CDR3 sequence: CASSSGTANEKLFF. CDR3 bases: TGTGCCAGCAGTTCCGGGACAGCGAATGAAAAACTGTTTTTT.

This chain connects TRBV5-4 to TRBJ1-5, with 10 bases identical to TRBD1. V shed 0 bases and J 13 bases; nucleotides not matched to a gene: 4. This CDR3 has 13 amino acids. Germline V lookup: CDR1 SGHNT, CDR2 YYREEE (reference sequence). CDR3 protein: CASSLAGTGAQHF. CDR3 in DNA: TGTGCCAGCAGCTTGGCCGGGACAGGGGCGCAGCATTTT.

V usage is TRBV28 and J usage is TRBJ2-3; the match to TRBD1 covers 9 bases. The CDR3 loop spans 16 amino acids. V was pared by 4 bases and J by 6 bases, with 11 bases of the junction left unmatched. CDR1 and CDR2 (germline): MDHEN, SYDVKM. CDR3 nucleotide sequence: TGTGCCAGCAGTTCCTCCGGGACAGGGTTATCGGATACGCAGTATTTT. It codes for CASSSSGTGLSDTQYF.

The chain has TRBV4-3 and TRBJ1-2; 10 nucleotides align to TRBD1. Germline CDR1 is LGHNA and CDR2 is YSLEER. Losses at the gene ends were 5 bases for V and 8 bases for J; bases not matched to a gene: 8. CDR3 length: 14 amino acids. The CDR3 is CASSDGGTGEGYTF. The CDR3, as DNA: TGCGCCAGCAGCGATGGAGGGACAGGGGAAGGCTACACCTTC.

V usage is TRBV19 and J usage is TRBJ1-1; 9 nucleotides agree with TRBD1. Trimming at V came to 5 bases and at J to 4 bases, leaving 8 bases not matched to a gene. CDR1 and CDR2 (germline): LNHDA, SQIVND (reference sequence). This CDR3 has 15 amino acids. In nucleotides, the CDR3 is TGTGCCAGTAGTCCCTGGGACAGGGTGAGCACTGAAGCTTTCTTT. Translated, it gives CASSPWDRVSTEAFF.

The rearrangement joins TRBV27 to TRBJ2-1, with TRBD1 matching 11 bases. Trimming took 5 bases from V and 6 from J; bases not matched to a gene: 9. CDR3 size: 16 residues. Per germline, CDR1 MNHEY and CDR2 SMNVEV (reference sequence). The CDR3 DNA sequence: TGTGCCAGCAGTCCGCGAAGGGACAGGGGGGGCAATGAGCAGTTCTTC. Translated, it gives CASSPRRDRGGNEQFF.

There are a few counts of this clone. This same CDR3 is encoded by further DNA sequences in the sample. V usage is TRBV6-6 and J usage is TRBJ2-7; D uncertain. The CDR3 runs 13 residues. The germline V gene has CDR1 MNHNY and CDR2 SVGAGI (reference sequence). The germline V and J ends were trimmed by 0 bases and 4 bases, with 7 bases remaining between them. The CDR3 coding sequence is TGTGCCAGCAGTTACTCGCCTGCGTACGAGCAGTACTTC. It translates to CASSYSPAYEQYF.

Remarks on this clone: One end of the junction fails to match germline, which may point to a read error. The gene calls are TRBV7-7 and TRBJ2-5; 9 bases line up with TRBD2. Germline lookup yields CDR1 SSHAT and CDR2 FNYEAQ (reference sequence). The CDR3 consists of 16 residues. The CDR3 nucleotides read TGTGCTAGCAGCTTAGGCTCGCGGGGGGGCCGAGAGACCCAGTACTTC. Amino acid sequence: CASSLGSRGGRETQYF.

In its sample, this clone was seen once. A junction end diverges from the germline sequence, so it may reflect a read error. The chain combines TRBV9 with TRBJ2-2, with TRBD1 as a possible D gene (5 bases). Germline-derived CDR1 and CDR2 are SGDLS and YYNGEE. The CDR3 loop spans 14 amino acids. The CDR3 region has the DNA TGTGCCAACAGCGTGGACACGAACACCGGGGAGCTGTTTTTT. Translated, it gives CANSVDTNTGELFF.

The rearrangement joins TRBV7-2 to TRBJ1-2, with 8 bases matching TRBD1. CDR1 SGHTA and CDR2 FQGNSA come from the germline V gene. After removal of 4 bases from V and 4 bases from J, the junction contained 8 bases not matched to a gene. CDR3 length: 15 residues. CDR3 bases: TGTGCCAGCAGCTATGGGACAGGCGGCTCCTATGGCTACACCTTC. Its translation: CASSYGTGGSYGYTF.

The rearrangement joins TRBV7-2 to TRBJ2-5; D gene unclear. The DNA end is more similar to TRBJ2-7, so the J call may be wrong. The length of the CDR3 is 12 residues. Germline V gives CDR1 SGHTA, CDR2 FQGNSA. This CDR3 is CASSSGWYEQYF. The CDR3, as DNA: TGTGCCAGCAGCTCGGGTTGGTACGAGCAGTACTTC.

The CDR3 region has the DNA TGTGCCAGTGAGGCAGGGGGCCCCAATCAGCCCCAGCATTTT. This translates into CASEAGGPNQPQHF. V and J are TRBV19 and TRBJ1-5, with 8 bases that match TRBD1. The germline V gene encodes CDR1 LNHDA and CDR2 SQIVND (reference sequence). J was trimmed by 3 bases and V by 8 bases; bases with no gene match: 6. CDR3 length: 14 residues.

V and J are TRBV29-1 and TRBJ2-4; D is perhaps TRBD1 (6 bases). The CDR3 spans 16 residues. Germline values: CDR1 SQVTM, CDR2 ANQGSEA. V was pared by 0 bases and J by 2 bases, with 14 bases between. The CDR3 DNA reads TGCAGCGTTGAAGATCTGGAACAGGGATCCAAAAACATTCAGTACTTC. This gives the protein CSVEDLEQGSKNIQYF. Full variable domain (rest looked up from reference TRBV29-1 and TRBJ2-4): SAVISQKPSRDICQRGTSLTIQCQVDSQVTMMFWYRQQPGQSLTLIATANQGSEATYESGFVIDKFPISRPNLTFSTLTVSNMSPEDSSIYLCSVEDLEQGSKNIQYFGAGTRLSVL.

In this sample, this clone turned up a few times. The rearrangement links TRBV5-1 to TRBJ1-1, with unresolved D. The CDR3 consists of 14 residues. Trimming removed 4 bases from V and 1 base from J, with 11 bases in between. Germline lookup yields CDR1 SGHRS and CDR2 YFSETQ. This CDR3 reads CASSHNTENTEAFF. The CDR3 region has the DNA TGCGCCAGCAGCCATAACACAGAGAACACTGAAGCTTTCTTT.

The rearrangement uses TRBV9 and TRBJ1-2, with D possibly matching TRBD1 (6 bases). The germline V gene has CDR1 SGDLS and CDR2 YYNGEE. The CDR3 extends over 16 amino acids. V gave up 3 bases and J gave up 7 bases, with 22 bases separating them. The CDR3 DNA reads as TGTGCCAGCAGCGGGGCCCCTCAGGACAGCACTGGTGGCTACACCTTC. Translated, it gives CASSGAPQDSTGGYTF.

This sequence joins TRBV25-1 and TRBJ2-7; the D gene is possibly TRBD2 (5 bases). The germline gives CDR1 MGHDK, CDR2 SYGVNS. This CDR3 is 10 amino acids long. V was trimmed by 6 bases and J by 6 bases, leaving 6 bases between them. The CDR3 DNA reads as TGTGCCAGCAGAGAGGGCGAGCAGTACTTC. This sequence encodes CASREGEQYF.

The chain carries TRBV29-1 and TRBJ2-7; D is possibly TRBD2 (6 bases). The V and J ends lost 4 bases and 7 bases respectively, with 14 bases between them. This CDR3 spans 12 amino acids. CDR1 SQVTM and CDR2 ANQGSEA come from the germline V gene. The CDR3 sequence: CSVGGDIWEQYF. The DNA for the CDR3 is TGCAGCGTTGGGGGGGATATCTGGGAGCAGTACTTC.

The gene calls are TRBV5-5 and TRBJ1-1; TRBD1 agrees at 8 bases. The germline gives CDR1 SGHKS, CDR2 YYEKEE (reference sequence). The CDR3 runs to 15 residues. The V segment lost 5 bases and the J segment 3 bases; nucleotides outside the gene matches: 9. Written as DNA, the CDR3 is TGTGCCAGCAGTTGGACAGGGTCAGGGTACACTGAAGCTTTCTTT. Translation: CASSWTGSGYTEAFF.

J is TRBJ1-6 and V is TRBV9; TRBD1 might be the D (5 bases). V was clipped by 1 base and J by 13 bases, with 15 bases between them. This CDR3 is built from 14 residues. Germline-derived CDR1 and CDR2 are SGDLS and YYNGEE. The CDR3 spells CASSVQVGGNPLHF. CDR3 nucleotides: TGTGCCAGCAGCGTACAAGTTGGGGGGAATCCCCTCCACTTT.

In DNA, the CDR3 is TGTGCCAGCAGCGTAGGGGGGGGGCAGGGTTACTCTGGGGCCAACGTCCTGACTTTC. Its translation is CASSVGGGQGYSGANVLTF. The chain combines TRBV9 with TRBJ2-6; D is possibly TRBD2 (7 bases). The CDR3 has 19 amino acids. V dropped 0 bases and J dropped 0 bases, with 16 bases sitting between them. Looked up from germline, CDR1 is SGDLS and CDR2 is YYNGEE.

A single count supports this clone. This sequence joins TRBV4-1 and TRBJ1-1; the match to TRBD1 covers 11 bases. CDR1 and CDR2 (germline): MGHRA, YSYEKL. The V segment lost 3 bases and the J segment 4 bases; nucleotides outside the gene matches: 4. CDR3 length: 15 amino acids. CDR3 in amino acids: CASSHAGTGGTEAFF. CDR3 DNA sequence: TGCGCCAGCAGCCATGCCGGGACAGGGGGCACTGAAGCTTTCTTT.

The chain employs TRBV27 and TRBJ2-7; TRBD1 aligns across 8 bases. J was trimmed by 2 bases and V by 4 bases; bases with no gene match: 4. The V gene's germline CDR1 is MNHEY and CDR2 SMNVEV (reference sequence). The CDR3 has 14 residues. The chain's CDR3 is CASSSPGQAYEQYF. As DNA, the CDR3 is TGTGCCAGCAGTTCTCCGGGACAGGCCTACGAGCAGTACTTC.

DNA for the CDR3: TGTGCCAGCAGTGGAGGGGGAGAGACCCAGTACTTC. This gives the protein CASSGGGETQYF. The chain links TRBV6-1 to TRBJ2-5, with TRBD1 as a possible D gene (6 bases). V lost 4 bases and J 4 bases, leaving 7 bases between the germline ends. Germline V gene sequence: CDR1 MNHNS, CDR2 SASEGT. This CDR3 is built from 12 residues.

The chain links TRBV19 to TRBJ2-5, with TRBD1 matching over 8 bases. The V gene's germline CDR1 is LNHDA and CDR2 SQIVND (reference sequence). V lost 6 bases, J lost 0 bases, and 3 bases stayed unmatched. This CDR3 contains 14 residues. The CDR3 sequence is CASRRTGNQETQYF. CDR3 nucleotides: TGTGCCAGTAGAAGGACAGGGAACCAAGAGACCCAGTACTTC. Supplemented by reference TRBV19 and TRBJ2-5, the full variable domain reads DGGITQSPKYLFRKEGQNVTLSCEQNLNHDAMYWYRQDPGQGLRLIYYSQIVNDFQKGDIAEGYSVSREKKESFPLTVTSAQKNPTAFYLCASRRTGNQETQYFGPGTRLLVL.

The V call is TRBV2, the J call TRBJ2-7; TRBD2 matches 8 bases. V was pared by 6 bases and J by 3 bases, with 10 bases of the junction left unmatched. CDR3 length: 15 residues. Germline values: CDR1 SNHLY, CDR2 FYNNEI. Here the CDR3 DNA reads TGTGCCAGCAGGGGTGGACTAGCAGTAAACTACGAGCAGTACTTC. The encoded protein is CASRGGLAVNYEQYF.